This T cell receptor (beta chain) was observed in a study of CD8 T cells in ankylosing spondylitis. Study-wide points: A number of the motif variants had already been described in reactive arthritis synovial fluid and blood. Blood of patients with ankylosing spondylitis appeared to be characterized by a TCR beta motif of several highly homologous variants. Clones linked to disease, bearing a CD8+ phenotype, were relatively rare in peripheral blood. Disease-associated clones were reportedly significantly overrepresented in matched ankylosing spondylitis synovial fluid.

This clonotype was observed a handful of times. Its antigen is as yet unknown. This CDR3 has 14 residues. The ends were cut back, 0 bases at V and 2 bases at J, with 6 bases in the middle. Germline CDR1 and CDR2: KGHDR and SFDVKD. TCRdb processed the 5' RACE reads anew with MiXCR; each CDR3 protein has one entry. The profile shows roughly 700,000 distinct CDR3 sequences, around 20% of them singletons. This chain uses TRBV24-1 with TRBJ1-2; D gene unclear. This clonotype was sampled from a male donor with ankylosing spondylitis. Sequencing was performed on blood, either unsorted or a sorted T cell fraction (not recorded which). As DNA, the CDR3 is TGTGCCACCAGTGATTTGTCAGAAAACTATGGCTACACCTTC. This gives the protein CATSDLSENYGYTF.